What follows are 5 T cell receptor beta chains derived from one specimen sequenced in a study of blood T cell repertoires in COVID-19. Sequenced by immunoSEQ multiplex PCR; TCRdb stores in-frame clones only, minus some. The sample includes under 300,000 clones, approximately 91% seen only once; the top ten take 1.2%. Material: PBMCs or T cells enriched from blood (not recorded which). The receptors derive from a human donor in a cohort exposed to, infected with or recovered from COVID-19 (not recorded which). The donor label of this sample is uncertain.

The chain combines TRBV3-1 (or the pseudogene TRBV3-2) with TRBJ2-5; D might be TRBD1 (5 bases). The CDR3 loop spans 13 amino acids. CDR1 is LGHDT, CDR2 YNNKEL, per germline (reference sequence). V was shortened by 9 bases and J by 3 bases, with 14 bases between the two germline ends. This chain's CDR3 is CASETDAEETQYF. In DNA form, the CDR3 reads TGTGCCAGTGAGACAGATGCGGAAGAGACCCAGTACTTC.

The CDR3 DNA follows: TGTGCCAGCAGCTCCCCCGCGGCACAATCAAATTCACCCCTCCACTTT. This sequence encodes CASSSPAAQSNSPLHF. The chain couples TRBV7-9 to TRBJ1-6; D gene ambiguous. The ends were cut back, 4 bases at V and 7 bases at J, with 17 bases in the middle. The CDR3 spans 16 residues. Germline CDR1 SEHNR, CDR2 FQNEAQ (reference sequence).

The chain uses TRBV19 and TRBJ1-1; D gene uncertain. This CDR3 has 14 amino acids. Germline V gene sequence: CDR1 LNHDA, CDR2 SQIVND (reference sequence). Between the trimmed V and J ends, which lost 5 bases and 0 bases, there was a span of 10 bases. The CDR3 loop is CASSFTVMNTEAFF. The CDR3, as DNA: TGTGCCAGTAGTTTCACAGTGATGAACACTGAAGCTTTCTTT.

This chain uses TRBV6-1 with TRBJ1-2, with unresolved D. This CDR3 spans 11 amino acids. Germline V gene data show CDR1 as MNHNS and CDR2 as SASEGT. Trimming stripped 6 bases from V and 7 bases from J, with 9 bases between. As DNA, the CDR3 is TGTGCCAGCAGCCCTAGGAGTGGCTACACCTTC. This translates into CASSPRSGYTF.

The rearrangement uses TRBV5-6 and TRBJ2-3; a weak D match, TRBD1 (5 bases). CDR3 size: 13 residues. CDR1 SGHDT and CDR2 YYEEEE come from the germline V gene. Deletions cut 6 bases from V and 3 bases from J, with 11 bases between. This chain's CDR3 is CASTLGQTDTQYF. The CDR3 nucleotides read TGTGCCAGCACGTTGGGGCAGACAGATACGCAGTATTTT.